This record looks at one T cell receptor (beta chain) sequence and its context. This clone is described as medium-sized (0.01 to 0.1%). Its antigen is still unknown. There are no base qualities to consult, and no much larger clone falls within one base. Collaborating institutions collected whole blood in K2EDTA tubes following their own protocols. For TCRbeta analysis, collaborators shipped samples in one of three forms: frozen whole blood, isolated PBMCs, or DNA extracted from either of those sample types. Clipping removes 7 bases from V and 3 bases from J, with 15 as the unmatched junction base count. The CDR3 starts with the cysteine, ends with the phenylalanine, and has 18 residues. Of the read, only the CDR3 DNA is kept; its 54 bases are in frame from base 1. As encoded in the germline V gene, CDR1 is SGHTA while CDR2 is FQGTGA. The sample comes from a study of blood T cell repertoires in COVID-19 (TCRdb year 2020). A note on the overall study: The collaborator samples originated in the United States, Italy and Spain and spanned the acute and convalescent phases of COVID-19. A freely available public database, intended as a resource for researchers studying the immune response to SARS-CoV-2, is where the repertoires were released. The samples were drawn from two sources: the first 160 participants of the ongoing ImmuneRACE study, and 1,000 to 1,500 subjects contributed by 6 global collaborators. Where available, HLA class I and class II types were obtained from metadata supplied by the sample provider rather than from assay-based typing. The material from the prospective study consisted of cDNA or gDNA derived from T cells, B-cell-depleted T cells, or PBMCs. Subjects who had been exposed to COVID-19, were actively infected with it, or had recovered from it provided the deeply sampled blood TCRbeta repertoires that made up the dataset. The sample metadata nearly always contained a de-identified subject ID, COVID-19 status, age in years and sex.

TCRbeta CDR3 regions were amplified from genomic DNA by means of the immunoSEQ Assay, a bias-controlled multiplex PCR. Per the authors' processing: The number of nucleated cells in each sample was estimated from the amplification of reference gene primers within the assay. Sequence reads were collapsed and filtered to measure the absolute abundance of every unique TCRbeta CDR3 rearrangement. For each sample, productive Simpson clonality was calculated as the square root of Simpson's diversity index across productive rearrangements. Drawn from immuneACCESS, this table holds only the in-frame rearrangements with V and J called that TCRdb kept. Clones are partly lost; checked studies trace under half to an unresolved V gene and leave the rest unexplained. V, J and clone size are taken as reported in that table, and D and trimming were inferred from the DNA itself. For this sample the table gives some 90,000 clones, of which 75% to 85% were detected only once. Around 10% of the sample is held by the ten biggest clonotypes.

The full study reports these points: Clinical and demographic metadata were provided uncurated, with the amount varying by source and participant.

Sequenced material: peripheral blood. This TCR was recovered from a woman in her seventies with acute or convalescent COVID-19. Recombination connected TRBV7-3 to TRBJ1-3, with 10 junctional bases fitting TRBD1. The CDR3: CASTSYRDRGMSGNTIYF. The nucleotides read TGTGCCAGCACCTCATACCGGGACAGGGGTATGAGTGGAAACACCATATATTTT.